The next 28 T cell receptor beta chains were all read from a single sample in a study of blood T cell repertoires in COVID-19. The protocol was immunoSEQ multiplex PCR, while the TCRdb copy is restricted to in-frame clones and leaves out a portion. This table has around 230,000 clones, approximately 90% appearing once. The sample taken for sequencing was PBMCs or T cells enriched from blood (not recorded which). These receptor sequences come from a man younger than 35 with acute COVID-19.

This clone appeared many times. The chain couples TRBV7-9 to TRBJ1-1, with 8 bases lining up with TRBD1. From germline, CDR1 is SEHNR and CDR2 FQNEAQ (reference sequence). There are 15 residues in the CDR3. The junction had 9 bases not matched to a gene; V was cut back by 5 bases and J by 4 bases. The CDR3 reads CASSPGGQGTTEAFF. Here the CDR3 DNA reads TGTGCCAGCAGCCCAGGAGGACAGGGCACCACTGAAGCTTTCTTT.

The rearrangement joins TRBV19 to TRBJ1-5; 7 nucleotides align to TRBD1. With V trimmed by 7 bases and J by 6 bases, 9 bases remained unmatched. This CDR3 spans 14 amino acids. The germline gives CDR1 LNHDA, CDR2 SQIVND (reference sequence). CDR3 protein: CASNIIQGSQPQHF. Written as DNA, the CDR3 is TGTGCCAGTAACATCATACAGGGGAGTCAGCCCCAGCATTTT.

The chain combines TRBV29-1 with TRBJ1-3, with 9 bases aligning to TRBD1. This CDR3 spans 11 amino acids. V shed 6 bases and J 8 bases; nucleotides not matched to a gene: 2. The germline gives CDR1 SQVTM, CDR2 ANQGSEA. CDR3 loop: CSVGQGHTIYF. The CDR3, as DNA: TGCAGCGTCGGACAGGGGCACACCATATATTTT.

This clone was seen a single time. The CDR3 here is CASSETPTEQYF. Written as DNA, the CDR3 is TGTGCCAGCAGTGAAACCCCCACAGAGCAGTACTTC. This chain uses TRBV25-1 with TRBJ2-7; D is unresolved. Per the germline V gene, CDR1 is MGHDK and CDR2 is SYGVNS. This CDR3 contains 12 residues. Trimming shortened V by 2 bases and J by 7 bases, and 9 bases separated the two germline ends.

V is TRBV11-2 and J is TRBJ2-7, with 9 bases fitting TRBD1. The germline CDR1 and CDR2 sequences are SGHAT and FQNNGV. Germline trimming cut 3 bases from V and 5 bases from J; bases unmatched to any gene: 8. CDR3 length: 15 residues. DNA of the CDR3: TGTGCCAGCAGCTTGAGCCCGGGACAGGGCCACGAGCAGTACTTC. Protein: CASSLSPGQGHEQYF.

About this clone itself: The sample contains more than one DNA sequence encoding this CDR3. This sequence joins TRBV5-1 and TRBJ2-5; D remains ambiguous. The germline CDR1 and CDR2 sequences are SGHRS and YFSETQ. The ends were cut back, 3 bases at V and 1 base at J, with 4 bases in the middle. The length of the CDR3 is 12 residues. For the CDR3, the DNA is TGCGCCAGCAGCTCATCCCAAGAGACCCAGTACTTC. It is translated as CASSSSQETQYF.

The chain uses TRBV4-2 and TRBJ2-2, with 7 bases that match TRBD1. The CDR3 runs 16 residues. Germline assignment: CDR1 LGHNA and CDR2 YNFKEQ. V was clipped by 1 base and J by 7 bases; unmatched bases: 9. The CDR3 protein is CASSQALTGINGELFF. The CDR3 bases are TGTGCCAGCAGCCAAGCCTTGACAGGGATTAACGGGGAGCTGTTTTTT.

The chain joins TRBV19 to TRBJ1-1; D possibly corresponds to TRBD1 (6 bases). The V gene lost 5 bases and the J gene lost 4 bases, with 14 bases spanning the gap. Looked up from germline, CDR1 is LNHDA and CDR2 is SQIVND (reference sequence). The CDR3 runs to 14 residues. For the CDR3, the DNA is TGTGCCAGTAGTTTACAGGGAAGTGGCACTGAAGCTTTCTTT. Translating gives CASSLQGSGTEAFF.

The rearrangement links TRBV9 to TRBJ2-1, with 9 bases that match TRBD2. Germline V lookup: CDR1 SGDLS, CDR2 YYNGEE. V shed 2 bases and J 9 bases; nucleotides not matched to a gene: 18. The CDR3 sequence is 18 residues long. The CDR3 coding sequence is TGTGCCAGCAGCGTCCCGGAGTGGGTAGCGGGAGACAAGGGTGAGCAGTTCTTC. Residues: CASSVPEWVAGDKGEQFF.

The V gene is TRBV6-4, the J gene TRBJ2-1; 7 bases match TRBD2. The germline V gene has CDR1 MRHNA and CDR2 SNTAGT. V gave up 4 bases and J gave up 10 bases; unmatched junction bases: 13. CDR3 size: 15 residues. This CDR3 is CASSADSSGGKEQFF. The CDR3 nucleotides are TGTGCCAGCAGTGCCGACTCTAGCGGCGGTAAGGAGCAGTTCTTC.

The count of this clone is one. Other DNA sequences in the same sample also yield this CDR3. The V gene is TRBV6-5, the J gene TRBJ2-1, with 9 bases matching TRBD2. The germline gives CDR1 MNHEY, CDR2 SVGAGI. This CDR3 spans 16 amino acids. The junction had 1 base not matched to a gene; V was cut back by 0 bases and J by 1 base. CDR3 in amino acids: CASSYSAGGSYNEQFF. CDR3 bases: TGTGCCAGCAGTTACTCGGCGGGAGGGTCCTACAATGAGCAGTTCTTC.

The J gene is TRBJ2-1, the V gene TRBV6-1; D ambiguous. The V end lost 2 bases, the J end lost 3 bases, and 5 bases lay between the germline ends. This CDR3 is built from 13 residues. Germline CDR1 and CDR2: MNHNS and SASEGT. The CDR3 protein is CASSESIYNEQFF. In DNA form, the CDR3 reads TGTGCCAGCAGTGAAAGCATCTACAATGAGCAGTTCTTC.

The gene calls are TRBV6-2 or TRBV6-3 and TRBJ2-7, with a possible D match to TRBD1 (6 bases). V lost 2 bases to trimming and J lost 1 base, with 12 bases between them. The germline V gene has CDR1 MNHEY and CDR2 SVGEGT. The CDR3 runs 15 residues. The CDR3 DNA reads as TGTGCCAGCAGTTACGGGGACACCCGTTCCTACGAGCAGTACTTC. As protein: CASSYGDTRSYEQYF.

This clone was detected only once. The chain combines TRBV18 with TRBJ1-6; D is perhaps TRBD1 (5 bases). Germline CDR1 and CDR2: KGHSH and LQKENI. V dropped 3 bases and J dropped 6 bases, with 15 bases sitting between them. The CDR3 runs 16 residues. CDR3 DNA sequence: TGTGCCAGCTCACCCGACCGGTTCGGGGGTAATTCACCCCTCCACTTT. It specifies CASSPDRFGGNSPLHF.

This chain joins TRBV5-6 and TRBJ2-5; 8 bases are shared with TRBD2. Germline V gene sequence: CDR1 SGHDT, CDR2 YYEEEE. The CDR3 has 14 amino acids. The J segment lost 4 bases and the V segment lost 3 bases, leaving 5 bases of the junction unmatched. The CDR3 loop is CASSSAGAGETQYF. CDR3 nucleotides: TGTGCCAGCAGCTCAGCGGGGGCAGGAGAGACCCAGTACTTC.

The chain employs TRBV10-3 and TRBJ1-2; D possibly corresponds to TRBD1 (5 bases). Germline V gives CDR1 ENHRY, CDR2 SYGVKD. The CDR3 runs 14 residues. V shed 7 bases and J shed 3 bases, with 15 bases lying between them. The chain's CDR3 is CAITQGQGDYGYTF. The CDR3 nucleotides are TGTGCCATCACCCAAGGCCAAGGGGACTATGGCTACACCTTC.

The J gene is TRBJ1-5, the V gene TRBV28, with D perhaps matching TRBD1 (5 bases). CDR3 length: 15 residues. Germline CDR1 MDHEN, CDR2 SYDVKM. V lost 5 bases and J 2 bases, leaving 13 bases between the germline ends. The CDR3 loop is CASSPWGVGNQPQHF. CDR3 coding DNA: TGTGCCAGCAGTCCGTGGGGGGTTGGCAATCAGCCCCAGCATTTT. Filled out from reference TRBV28 and TRBJ1-5, the complete variable domain reads DVKVTQSSRYLVKRTGEKVFLECVQDMDHENMFWYRQDPGLGLRLIYFSYDVKMKEKGDIPEGYSVSREKKERFSLILESASTNQTSMYLCASSPWGVGNQPQHFGDGTRLSIL.

The V and J genes are TRBV27 and TRBJ2-1, with D perhaps TRBD2 (5 bases). The CDR3 sequence is 12 residues long. CDR1 is MNHEY, CDR2 SMNVEV, per germline (reference sequence). Trimming stripped 7 bases from V and 5 bases from J, with 9 bases between. In nucleotides, the CDR3 is TGTGCCAGCAAGCAAGCGGACAATGAGCAGTTCTTC. Its translation: CASKQADNEQFF.

The J gene is TRBJ1-5, the V gene TRBV28, with 8 bases that match TRBD1. Germline-derived CDR1 and CDR2 are MDHEN and SYDVKM. V lost 4 bases and J lost 6; bases outside the gene matches: 8. There are 15 residues in the CDR3. CDR3 sequence: CASSSGQGVSQPQHF. For the CDR3, the DNA is TGTGCCAGCAGTTCTGGACAGGGAGTTAGTCAGCCCCAGCATTTT.

The chain employs TRBV5-4 and TRBJ2-7, with a tentative D call TRBD2 (5 bases). In germline, CDR1 is SGHNT, CDR2 YYREEE (reference sequence). The germline V and J ends were trimmed by 1 base and 4 bases, with 9 bases remaining between them. This CDR3 has 13 residues. In DNA, the CDR3 is TGTGCCAGCAGCTTGTATGAGGGTTACGAGCAGTACTTC. This codes for CASSLYEGYEQYF. The entire variable domain, with the rest obtained from reference TRBV5-4 and TRBJ2-7, is as follows: ETGVTQSPTHLIKTRGQQVTLRCSSQSGHNTVSWYQQALGQGPQFIFQYYREEENGRGNFPPRFSGLQFPNYSSELNVNALELDDSALYLCASSLYEGYEQYFGPGTRLTVT.

CDR3 DNA sequence: TGCGCCAGCAGCCCTGGCGGGGGGCCCTACGAGCAGTACTTC. Its translation is CASSPGGGPYEQYF. The genes are TRBV5-1 and TRBJ2-7; 8 bases are shared with TRBD2. Germline V gives CDR1 SGHRS, CDR2 YFSETQ. The CDR3 contains 14 residues. V shed 4 bases and J 2 bases; nucleotides not matched to a gene: 5. Combining the CDR3 with reference TRBV5-1 and TRBJ2-7 gives the whole variable domain KAGVTQTPRYLIKTRGQQVTLSCSPISGHRSVSWYQQTPGQGLQFLFEYFSETQRNKGNFPGRFSGRQFSNSRSEMNVSTLELGDSALYLCASSPGGGPYEQYFGPGTRLTVT.

This chain uses TRBV24-1 with TRBJ2-7; TRBD1 aligns across 7 bases. Germline V gene sequence: CDR1 KGHDR, CDR2 SFDVKD. This CDR3 has 14 residues. V dropped 9 bases and J dropped 7; count of bases not matched to a gene: 14. The CDR3 DNA sequence: TGTGCCACCTCTAAGACCGGGACAGTCGGAGAGCAGTACTTC. It codes for CATSKTGTVGEQYF.

The V call is TRBV3-1 (or the pseudogene TRBV3-2), the J call TRBJ2-1; TRBD2 matches at 8 bases. Germline V lookup: CDR1 LGHDT, CDR2 YNNKEL (reference sequence). J gave up 8 bases and V 0 bases, and 9 bases lay outside the gene matches. CDR3 size: 16 residues. In DNA form, the CDR3 reads TGTGCCAGCAGCCAAGATGAGACGGGACTAGGAGATGAGCAGTTCTTC. This codes for CASSQDETGLGDEQFF.

The chain has TRBV30 and TRBJ1-6; 8 bases agree with TRBD1. CDR1 and CDR2 (germline): GTSNPN, SVGIG (reference sequence). V shed 0 bases and J 10 bases; nucleotides not matched to a gene: 5. This CDR3 has 14 amino acids. This CDR3 is CAWSVGQGESPLHF. CDR3 nucleotide sequence: TGTGCCTGGAGTGTAGGACAGGGAGAATCACCCCTCCACTTT. Filled out from reference TRBV30 and TRBJ1-6, the complete variable domain reads SQTIHQWPATLVQPVGSPLSLECTVEGTSNPNLYWYRQAAGRGLQLLFYSVGIGQISSEVPQNLSASRPQDRQFILSSKKLLLSDSGFYLCAWSVGQGESPLHFGNGTRLTVT.

The chain carries TRBV29-1 and TRBJ2-1, with 7 bases aligning to TRBD2. After removal of 7 bases from V and 5 bases from J, the junction contained 5 bases not matched to a gene. Per germline, CDR1 SQVTM and CDR2 ANQGSEA. The CDR3 is made up of 12 amino acids. The CDR3 DNA reads TGCAGCGGTCTAGCGGTAGACAATGAGCAGTTCTTC. It is translated as CSGLAVDNEQFF.

The chain links TRBV6-5 to TRBJ2-7; D not certain. The germline V and J ends were trimmed by 7 bases and 3 bases, with 16 bases remaining between them. CDR3 length: 14 residues. Per the germline V gene, CDR1 is MNHEY and CDR2 is SVGAGI. As DNA, the CDR3 is TGTGCCAGCATCCGACAAGGCTCTAACTACGAGCAGTACTTC. Its translation: CASIRQGSNYEQYF.

The chain is built from TRBV7-8 and TRBJ1-5, with 9 bases identical to TRBD1. V was clipped by 5 bases and J by 6 bases; unmatched bases: 8. The CDR3 has 15 residues. CDR1 and CDR2 from the germline V gene are SGHVS and FQNEAQ. CDR3 nucleotides: TGTGCCAGCAGCCCGAGACAGGGGGGCGGTCAGCCCCAGCATTTT. Protein product: CASSPRQGGGQPQHF.

The chain is built from TRBV30 and TRBJ2-1; a weak D match, TRBD2 (5 bases). There are 16 residues in the CDR3. The germline gives CDR1 GTSNPN, CDR2 SVGIG (reference sequence). The germline V and J ends were trimmed by 2 bases and 0 bases, with 14 bases remaining between them. This chain's CDR3 is CAWSTWTAASYNEQFF. Written as DNA, the CDR3 is TGTGCCTGGAGTACCTGGACTGCAGCCTCCTACAATGAGCAGTTCTTC.